This T cell receptor (beta chain) was identified during a study of graft-versus-host responses after intestinal transplantation. Study background: Following induction with anti-thymocyte globulin, all recipients were given tacrolimus and steroids for 2 to 4 years. Study outcomes and limitations: Association was observed between peak circulating GvH clone levels and early post-transplant HvG declines.

TCRdb's copy holds only in-frame clones and misses some; the assay was immunoSEQ multiplex PCR. The sample lists about 88,000 clones, 94% seen once, with about 0.2% in the top ten. About this clone itself: The antigen remains undetermined.

The CDR3 totals 18 residues. With 2 bases removed from V and 0 bases from J, the gap between germline ends came to 17 bases. The germline gives CDR1 SGHTA, CDR2 FQGNSA. This chain links TRBV7-2 with TRBJ1-5; D perhaps matches TRBD1 (6 bases). The receptor's source is a human donor who was the organ donor for an intestinal transplant. This sample comprised unstimulated CD4+ T cells sorted from spleen or lymph node cells, obtained before transplant. In nucleotides, the CDR3 is TGTGCCAGCAGCTTATCTTTACGGGGACAATATAGCAATCAGCCCCAGCATTTT. It codes for CASSLSLRGQYSNQPQHF.